The TCR beta chain described here comes from a study of shared clonotypes between healthy human individuals. Study results and caveats: The study sampled only blood, and tissue repertoires likely differ.

The CDR3 runs 16 residues. V shed 0 bases and J shed 4 bases, with 13 bases lying between them. Germline CDR1 reads LGHNT; CDR2 reads FRNRAP. Splitting of each subset's genomic DNA was done evenly across several immunoSEQ plates. The method was immunoSEQ multiplex PCR; TCRdb's version includes in-frame clones alone and lacks a portion of them. This repertoire shows roughly 2.5 million clones, 85% to 95% found once; its top ten account for about 0.13%. Of note for this clone: The antigen remains unidentified.

The specimen sequenced was naive CD4+ T cells sorted from blood. Documented subset: CD45RA+ positively selected. The sequence was obtained from a young man in good health. J is TRBJ1-3 and V is TRBV12-5; D gene uncertain. The CDR3 DNA sequence: TGTGCTAGTGGTTTGGTACTCCCGAGTGGGGGAAACACCATATATTTT. It is translated as CASGLVLPSGGNTIYF.